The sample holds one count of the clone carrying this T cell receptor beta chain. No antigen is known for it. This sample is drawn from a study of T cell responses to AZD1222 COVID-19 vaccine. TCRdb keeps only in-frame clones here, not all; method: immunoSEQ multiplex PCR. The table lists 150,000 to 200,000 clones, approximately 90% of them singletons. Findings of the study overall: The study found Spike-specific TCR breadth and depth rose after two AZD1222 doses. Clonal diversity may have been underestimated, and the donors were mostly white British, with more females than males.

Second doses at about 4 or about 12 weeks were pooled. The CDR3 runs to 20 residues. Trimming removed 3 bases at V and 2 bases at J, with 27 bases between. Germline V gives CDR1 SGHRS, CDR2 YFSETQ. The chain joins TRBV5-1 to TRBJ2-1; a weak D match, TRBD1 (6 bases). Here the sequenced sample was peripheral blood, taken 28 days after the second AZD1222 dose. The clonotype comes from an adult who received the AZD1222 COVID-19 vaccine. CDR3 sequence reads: CASSSADRRVEREAYNEQFF. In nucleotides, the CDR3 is TGCGCCAGCAGCTCGGCGGACAGACGAGTTGAGCGTGAGGCCTACAATGAGCAGTTCTTC.